This T cell receptor (beta chain) came from a study of blood T cells in healthy people across ages. The CDR3 loop spans 18 amino acids. V was pared by 0 bases and J by 10 bases, with 12 bases of the junction left unmatched. The germline gives CDR1 ENHRY, CDR2 SYGVKD. Using a J-beta primer mix together with a sample-barcoded 5' primer, a second PCR was run for roughly 6 to 11 cycles. Each cDNA molecule was tagged by a template-switch adaptor that had 12 random nucleotides. Any given sample supplied a minimum of 2.5 million CDR3-containing paired-end reads. TCRdb reprocessed the 5' RACE reads with MiXCR, giving one entry per CDR3 protein. The sample includes about 1.4 million distinct CDR3 sequences, 59% of them seen just once.

The source of this sequence is a man aged 18 to 29 in good health. Sequenced input: blood. The rearrangement joins TRBV10-3 to TRBJ1-6; the match to TRBD1 covers 10 bases. CDR3 sequence (DNA): TGTGCCATCAGTGAGTCGACAATCTTCGGGACAGGGGAATCACCCCTCCACTTT. Translation: CAISESTIFGTGESPLHF.